Sequencing of this T cell receptor (beta chain) was carried out in a study of T cells expressing NK-cell markers. TCRdb re-called the 5' RACE reads and catalogs CDR3 proteins one per entry, DNA excluded. The sample has approximately 170,000 distinct CDR3 sequences, and its top ten clones hold 20%. The CDR3 is 19 amino acids. Germline V gives CDR1 SGDLS, CDR2 YYNGEE. The chain uses TRBV9 and TRBJ2-5; TCRdb selects TRBD2, and the lack of DNA leaves this call unchecked. This sequence was found in a man aged 18-70 years in good health. The specimen sequenced was blood T cells: a sorted CD56 or NKG2C T cell subset, CD4+ or CD8+ T cells, or bulk PBMC T cells (not recorded which). This CDR3 is CASSHPAMTSGGLQETQYF.